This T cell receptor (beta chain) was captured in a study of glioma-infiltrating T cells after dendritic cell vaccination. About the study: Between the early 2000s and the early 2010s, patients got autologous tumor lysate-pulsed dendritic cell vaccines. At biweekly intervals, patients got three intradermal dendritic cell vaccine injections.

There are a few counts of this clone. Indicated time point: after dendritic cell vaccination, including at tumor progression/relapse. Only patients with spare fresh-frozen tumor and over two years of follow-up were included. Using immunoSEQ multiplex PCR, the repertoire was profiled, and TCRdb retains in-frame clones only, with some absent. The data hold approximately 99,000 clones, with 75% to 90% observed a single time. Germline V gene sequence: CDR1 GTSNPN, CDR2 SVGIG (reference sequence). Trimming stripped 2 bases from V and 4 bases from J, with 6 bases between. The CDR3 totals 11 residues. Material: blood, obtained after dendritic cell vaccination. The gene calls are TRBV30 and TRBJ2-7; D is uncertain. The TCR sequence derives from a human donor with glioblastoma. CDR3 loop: CAWSSTYEQYF. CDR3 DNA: TGTGCCTGGAGTTCGACTTACGAGCAGTACTTC.